Shown below are 10 T cell receptor beta chains from a single sample sequenced in a study of blood T cells in healthy people across ages. PCR was performed a second time for about 7 to 11 cycles using a sample-barcoded 5' primer and a J-beta primer mix. TCRdb passed the 5' RACE reads through MiXCR, listing each CDR3 protein once. This sample yields around 620,000 distinct CDR3 sequences, of which roughly a quarter are seen a single time; about a fifth belongs to the top ten. Sequenced material: blood. The receptors come from a woman aged 70-85 years in good health.

This rearrangement joins TRBV4-1 to TRBJ2-4; D is possibly TRBD1 or TRBD2 (6 bases each). CDR3 length: 16 residues. The V end lost 0 bases, the J end lost 6 bases, and 15 bases lay between the germline ends. From germline, CDR1 is MGHRA and CDR2 YSYEKL. The CDR3 bases are TGCGCCAGCAGCCAAGAATCGGGGGCTGGGAGAAACATTCAGTACTTC. It translates to CASSQESGAGRNIQYF.

This chain links TRBV25-1 with TRBJ2-2; the D call may be TRBD1 or TRBD2 (5 bases each). This CDR3 has 16 residues. Germline lookup yields CDR1 MGHDK and CDR2 SYGVNS. The V gene lost 4 bases and the J gene lost 2 bases, with 14 bases spanning the gap. CDR3 in amino acids: CASSALLGRNTGELFF. DNA for the CDR3: TGTGCCAGCAGTGCCTTGTTGGGACGTAACACCGGGGAGCTGTTTTTT.

V and J are TRBV10-3 and TRBJ2-3, with 8 bases identical to TRBD2. CDR1 and CDR2 (germline): ENHRY, SYGVKD. The CDR3 runs to 14 residues. After removal of 5 bases from V and 3 bases from J, the junction contained 4 bases not matched to a gene. CDR3 amino acids: CAISLSGETDTQYF. DNA of the CDR3: TGTGCCATCAGTCTTAGCGGGGAAACAGATACGCAGTATTTT.

This clonotype has a handful of counts. The conserved phenylalanine or tryptophan is not found at the CDR3 terminus, so this likely reflects a read error. The genes are TRBV7-2 and TRBJ1-5; D not resolved. This CDR3 has 15 residues. V was trimmed by 3 bases and J by 5 bases, leaving 14 bases between them. CDR1 is SGHTA and CDR2 is FQGNSA in the germline V gene. CDR3 nucleotide sequence: TGTGCCAGCAGCTTGATCGGGCGGTTAGATCAGCCCCAGCATCTT. This sequence encodes CASSLIGRLDQPQHL.

CDR3 in amino acids: CASSRVSGLPLHF. DNA of the CDR3: TGTGCCAGCAGCCGAGTGAGTGGGTTACCCCTCCACTTT. The chain carries TRBV3-1 and TRBJ1-6; no clear D gene. The CDR3 loop spans 13 amino acids. V lost 4 bases and J lost 12, with 13 bases in between. Per germline, CDR1 LGHDT and CDR2 YNNKEL (reference sequence).

This clonotype was seen only a few times. The V call is TRBV10-3, the J call TRBJ2-1, with D perhaps TRBD1 (5 bases). The CDR3 covers 12 residues. Germline loops: CDR1 ENHRY, CDR2 SYGVKD. The V end was cut by 6 bases, the J end by 6 bases, with 9 bases between. DNA for the CDR3: TGTGCCATCAGCCCCACAGGCAATGAGCAGTTCTTC. Translation: CAISPTGNEQFF.

This clonotype was detected a few times. V usage is TRBV7-2 and J usage is TRBJ2-2, with 9 bases aligning to TRBD1. The germline V gene encodes CDR1 SGHTA and CDR2 FQGNSA. V shed 5 bases, J shed 4 bases, and the junction held 5 bases outside the gene matches. The CDR3 length is 15 residues. CDR3 coding DNA: TGTGCCAGCAGCACAGGGGGCGCGGGCACCGGGGAGCTGTTTTTT. Its protein is CASSTGGAGTGELFF.

This clonotype has just a few counts. The rearrangement joins TRBV7-8 to TRBJ1-4; the match to TRBD1 covers 7 bases. The CDR3 extends over 14 amino acids. Germline V CDR1 and CDR2: SGHVS, FQNEAQ. Trimming took 5 bases from V and 2 from J; bases not matched to a gene: 2. CDR3 sequence: CASSKDRTNEKLFF. The CDR3 DNA reads as TGTGCCAGCAGCAAGGACAGGACTAATGAAAAACTGTTTTTT.

There are a few counts of this clonotype. The chain has TRBV29-1 and TRBJ1-2; 9 bases align to TRBD1. The CDR3 has 15 amino acids. CDR1 and CDR2 from the germline V gene are SQVTM and ANQGSEA. With 5 bases clipped from V and 8 bases from J, the junction kept 15 bases outside the gene matches. Written as DNA, the CDR3 is TGCAGCGTTAAACCGGACCGACGACAGGGGGGCGGCTACACCTTC. Its protein is CSVKPDRRQGGGYTF.

In this sample, this clonotype turned up a few times. The V call is TRBV27, the J call TRBJ1-2; D gene unclear. The CDR3 loop spans 13 amino acids. The V end was cut by 2 bases, the J end by 7 bases, with 11 bases between. Germline V gene lookup returns CDR1 MNHEY and CDR2 SMNVEV (reference sequence). The CDR3 loop is CASSLIGWGGYTF. The CDR3 DNA is TGTGCCAGCAGTTTAATAGGGTGGGGTGGCTACACCTTC.